This entry lists 24 T cell receptor beta chains sequenced from one sample in a study of vaccination and CD4 T cells after COVID-19. At the Johns Hopkins FTIC core, DNA taken from cultured CD4+ T cells was sequenced by way of the Oncomine TCR Beta short-read assay. One entry per CDR3 protein results from TCRdb running MiXCR on the PCR reads. Of 20,000 to 25,000 distinct CDR3 sequences in the sample, 40% to 45% were seen once. No antigens are known for them. As to treatment: approximately nine-day PBMC culture with coronavirus spike peptide pools or control peptides (ViraFEST assay). Sequencing used CD4+ T cells from blood, cultured in vitro. Receptors were obtained from a human donor who had recovered from COVID-19.

The V and J genes are TRBV7-8 and TRBJ2-3, with D tentatively TRBD2 (6 bases). Per germline, CDR1 SGHVS and CDR2 FQNEAQ. Trimming pared 3 bases from V and 10 bases from J, leaving 17 bases between. The CDR3 length is 14 residues. CDR3 nucleotides: TGTGCCAGCAGCTTGGGACTTTCGAATCTGGCGCAGTATTTT. Protein product: CASSLGLSNLAQYF.

The CDR3 nucleotides read TGTGCCAGCAGTTACGCTGAACAGGGGGTGAGCGGCTACACCTTC. Residues: CASSYAEQGVSGYTF. The chain carries TRBV6-5 and TRBJ1-2, with 8 positions matching TRBD1. The CDR3 is made up of 15 amino acids. Germline V gives CDR1 MNHEY, CDR2 SVGAGI. V lost 2 bases to trimming and J lost 8 bases; unmatched junction nucleotides: 10.

V and J are TRBV11-2 and TRBJ2-1; no clear D gene. The V gene's germline CDR1 is SGHAT and CDR2 FQNNGV. The CDR3 has 14 residues. The ends were cut back, 2 bases at V and 4 bases at J, with 9 bases in the middle. CDR3 in amino acids: CASSLSAQYNEQFF. In DNA form, the CDR3 reads TGTGCCAGCAGCTTATCTGCTCAATACAATGAGCAGTTCTTC.

This chain joins TRBV5-1 and TRBJ2-1; 9 nucleotides agree with TRBD1. V lost 8 bases and J lost 9; bases outside the gene matches: 9. The CDR3 loop spans 13 amino acids. CDR1 SGHRS and CDR2 YFSETQ come from the germline V gene. CDR3 nucleotides: TGCGCCAGTTCCGGGACAGGGTGGACTGAGCAGTTCTTC. Protein product: CASSGTGWTEQFF.

V is TRBV14 and J is TRBJ1-1, with D uncertain. V was trimmed by 4 bases and J by 7 bases, leaving 13 bases between them. Germline CDR1 and CDR2: SGHDN and FVKESK. The CDR3 spans 13 residues. The CDR3 loop reads CASSPMGTNEAFF. The CDR3 nucleotides read TGTGCCAGCAGCCCAATGGGTACTAATGAAGCTTTCTTT. The variable domain in full, completed from reference TRBV14 and TRBJ1-1, reads EAGVTQFPSHSVIEKGQTVTLRCDPISGHDNLYWYRRVMGKEIKFLLHFVKESKQDESGMPNNRFLAERTGGTYSTLKVQPAELEDSGVYFCASSPMGTNEAFFGQGTRLTVV.

The chain is built from TRBV5-4 and TRBJ2-7; maybe TRBD2 (5 bases). CDR1 is SGHNT and CDR2 is YYREEE in the germline V gene (reference sequence). The V end was cut by 4 bases, the J end by 2 bases, with 19 bases between. CDR3 size: 16 residues. The CDR3 spells CASSRRLGGTAYEQYF. The DNA for the CDR3 is TGTGCCAGCAGCAGACGTCTCGGAGGAACGGCCTACGAGCAGTACTTC.

This clonotype came up a few times. The genes are TRBV1 and TRBJ1-5. TRBV1 corresponds to a pseudogene. This CDR3 is 12 amino acids long. The CDR3 here is CTSSQWSGAQHF. For the CDR3, the DNA is TGCACCAGCAGCCAATGGAGCGGGGCCCAGCATTTT.

This clonotype was counted only a few times. The chain has TRBV28 and TRBJ1-2, with 9 bases identical to TRBD1. Germline-derived CDR1 and CDR2 are MDHEN and SYDVKM. This CDR3 is built from 13 residues. Germline trimming cut 6 bases from V and 8 bases from J; bases unmatched to any gene: 7. In DNA form, the CDR3 reads TGTGCCAGCAGCCCGGGACAGGGTCGAGGCTACACCTTC. As protein: CASSPGQGRGYTF.

The sample holds a few counts of this clonotype. CDR3 sequence (DNA): TGCAGTGGTATTGGGACAGGGGGCAAGGAAGACTATGGCTACACCTTC. Protein sequence: CSGIGTGGKEDYGYTF. This chain joins TRBV20-1 and TRBJ1-2; 12 positions match TRBD1. J was trimmed by 3 bases and V by 7 bases; bases with no gene match: 12. Germline V CDR1 and CDR2: DFQATT, SNEGSKA (reference sequence). The CDR3 consists of 16 residues.

The table lists this clonotype with a few counts. V usage is TRBV24-1 and J usage is TRBJ2-1, with 10 bases that match TRBD1. Germline CDR1 and CDR2: KGHDR and SFDVKD. The CDR3 covers 13 residues. With V trimmed by 3 bases and J by 8 bases, 0 bases remained unmatched. The CDR3 region has the DNA TGTGCCACCAGTGATGGACAGGGGGATGAGCAGTTCTTC. Translated, it gives CATSDGQGDEQFF.

The chain has TRBV5-1 and TRBJ2-3, with 9 positions matching TRBD2. Germline V gene sequence: CDR1 SGHRS, CDR2 YFSETQ. V trimming: 5 bases; J trimming: 4 bases; junction bases outside the gene matches: 8. The CDR3 contains 15 residues. The CDR3 DNA reads TGCGCCAGCAGGTCGCTAGCGGGATCAGCAGATACGCAGTATTTT. Protein: CASRSLAGSADTQYF.

There are a few counts of this clonotype. The V and J genes are TRBV20-1 and TRBJ2-5; the match to TRBD2 covers 15 bases. Germline V CDR1 and CDR2: DFQATT, SNEGSKA (reference sequence). The CDR3 is made up of 15 amino acids. V was clipped by 5 bases and J by 3 bases; unmatched bases: 4. CDR3 protein: CSAAGLAGGEETQYF. CDR3 sequence (DNA): TGCAGTGCTGCCGGACTAGCGGGAGGGGAAGAGACCCAGTACTTC.

The chain couples TRBV4-1 to TRBJ2-1; 13 positions agree with TRBD2. J gave up 9 bases and V 6 bases, and 8 bases lay outside the gene matches. The CDR3 length is 15 residues. Per germline, CDR1 MGHRA and CDR2 YSYEKL. In DNA, the CDR3 is TGCGCCAGCAGACTGGGACTAGCGGGGAGGAGTGAGCAGTTCTTC. This codes for CASRLGLAGRSEQFF.

This chain links TRBV2 with TRBJ1-1; D is ambiguous. This CDR3 is built from 10 residues. CDR1 is SNHLY and CDR2 is FYNNEI in the germline V gene. Between the trimmed V and J ends, which lost 6 bases and 4 bases, there was a span of 3 bases. Written as DNA, the CDR3 is TGTGCCAGCAGACTCACTGAAGCTTTCTTT. Protein product: CASRLTEAFF.

The chain has TRBV5-4 and TRBJ2-1; maybe TRBD1 (5 bases). The germline V gene has CDR1 SGHNT and CDR2 YYREEE (reference sequence). CDR3 length: 13 residues. Deletions cut 4 bases from V and 6 bases from J, with 11 bases between. The CDR3 spells CASSQQVSNEQFF. The CDR3 region has the DNA TGTGCCAGCAGCCAACAGGTCAGCAATGAGCAGTTCTTC.

This rearrangement joins TRBV5-1 to TRBJ2-1; 10 bases are a match to TRBD2. This CDR3 has 14 residues. V dropped 5 bases and J dropped 7; count of bases not matched to a gene: 6. Germline CDR1 reads SGHRS; CDR2 reads YFSETQ. For the CDR3, the DNA is TGCGCCAGCAGGTCGGGACTAGCGAATAATGAGCAGTTCTTC. This encodes CASRSGLANNEQFF.

This clonotype was seen more than once but under ten times. The chain links TRBV30 to TRBJ2-7; possible D gene TRBD1, 5 bases. Trimming pared 2 bases from V and 7 bases from J, leaving 24 bases between. CDR1 is GTSNPN, CDR2 SVGIG, per germline (reference sequence). CDR3 length: 16 amino acids. The CDR3 region is CAWSFHSSGQYREQYF. CDR3 DNA sequence: TGTGCCTGGAGTTTCCACAGCTCAGGGCAGTACAGAGAGCAGTACTTC.

This clonotype was recorded a few times. V is TRBV20-1 and J is TRBJ1-3; D is uncertain. Germline lookup yields CDR1 DFQATT and CDR2 SNEGSKA (reference sequence). This CDR3 has 15 residues. V was pared by 4 bases and J by 4 bases, with 17 bases between. The CDR3 loop is CSAIPHGGLGNTIYF. In DNA form, the CDR3 reads TGCAGTGCTATACCACACGGCGGGCTCGGAAACACCATATATTTT.

This chain uses TRBV28 with TRBJ1-5; D is unclear. The germline V gene encodes CDR1 MDHEN and CDR2 SYDVKM. The CDR3 has 15 amino acids. The V end lost 2 bases, the J end lost 0 bases, and 8 bases lay between the germline ends. CDR3 in amino acids: CASSLHLTSNQPQHF. In nucleotides, the CDR3 is TGTGCCAGCAGTTTACACCTCACTAGCAATCAGCCCCAGCATTTT.

The chain couples TRBV5-1 to TRBJ2-5, with TRBD2 identical over 7 bases. The germline gives CDR1 SGHRS, CDR2 YFSETQ. This CDR3 has 15 amino acids. With V trimmed by 3 bases and J by 1 base, 6 bases remained unmatched. CDR3: CASSYYSGGQETQYF. DNA for the CDR3: TGCGCCAGCAGCTACTATTCGGGGGGCCAAGAGACCCAGTACTTC. Full variable domain (remainder filled in from reference TRBV5-1 and TRBJ2-5): KAGVTQTPRYLIKTRGQQVTLSCSPISGHRSVSWYQQTPGQGLQFLFEYFSETQRNKGNFPGRFSGRQFSNSRSEMNVSTLELGDSALYLCASSYYSGGQETQYFGPGTRLLVL.

This chain links TRBV20-1 with TRBJ1-1; the match to TRBD1 covers 10 bases. The CDR3 loop spans 13 amino acids. Germline V lookup: CDR1 DFQATT, CDR2 SNEGSKA (reference sequence). The junction had 4 bases not matched to a gene; V was cut back by 5 bases and J by 4 bases. CDR3 sequence: CSAWDRGGTEAFF. The CDR3 nucleotides read TGCAGTGCTTGGGACAGGGGAGGCACTGAAGCTTTCTTT.

This rearrangement joins TRBV6-2 or TRBV6-3 to TRBJ2-1, with 11 bases matching TRBD2. Germline loops: CDR1 MNHEY, CDR2 SVGEGT. The junction had 8 bases not matched to a gene; V was cut back by 3 bases and J by 1 base. This CDR3 is 18 amino acids long. Here the CDR3 DNA reads TGTGCCAGCAGTTATCTAGCGGGAGGTTCAAGGTCCTACAATGAGCAGTTCTTC. Protein product: CASSYLAGGSRSYNEQFF.

In this sample, this clonotype turned up a few times. The rearrangement uses TRBV10-3 and TRBJ2-5; D is possibly TRBD2 (7 bases). Trimming left V 3 bases short and J 5 bases short, with 16 bases between. The CDR3 has 15 amino acids. Germline V CDR1 and CDR2: ENHRY, SYGVKD. CDR3 coding DNA: TGTGCCATCAGTGACCTAGGGGGAGGGCATGAGACCCAGTACTTC. It codes for CAISDLGGGHETQYF.

The rearrangement links TRBV20-1 to TRBJ1-5, with TRBD1 matching over 9 bases. With 3 bases clipped from V and 2 bases from J, the junction kept 5 bases outside the gene matches. Looked up from germline, CDR1 is DFQATT and CDR2 is SNEGSKA (reference sequence). The CDR3 is 15 residues long. This CDR3 is CSARAGTGRNQPQHF. The DNA of the CDR3 is TGCAGTGCTAGGGCCGGGACAGGGCGCAATCAGCCCCAGCATTTT.